This T cell receptor (beta chain) was documented in a study of cytomegalovirus exposure and HLA in healthy donors. Overall study context: Tens of millions of unique TCR sequences came from HLA-typed donors in an early release. Study-wide results and caveats: Later analysis identified several of the most significant clusters that appeared linked to common viral pathogens.

Turning to this clone: The antigen is not known.

PCR primers comprised 60 Vbeta and 13 Jbeta primers. Generated by immunoSEQ multiplex PCR, the TCRdb table keeps only in-frame clones and is missing some. The table shows some 180,000 clones, with about 77% occurring only once. The origin of this receptor is a female donor in good health and CMV-seronegative. Source material: PBMCs.

CDR3 region: CASSFTGTSGNEQFF. In DNA, the CDR3 is TGTGCCAGCAGCTTCACCGGGACTAGCGGGAACGAGCAGTTCTTC. V gene TRBV11-3 combines with J gene TRBJ2-1, with TRBD2 identical over 13 bases. This CDR3 has 15 amino acids. Germline CDR1 reads SGHNT; CDR2 reads YENEEA. Trimming removed 3 bases from V and 10 bases from J; junction bases left unmatched: 6.